This TCR beta chain appears in the sequencing data of a study of CD8+ T cells in alopecia areata. The CDR3 is 11 amino acids. The germline gives CDR1 MDHEN, CDR2 SYDVKM. Trimming took off 3 bases at V and 13 bases at J, with 7 bases between the two ends. RNA extraction was followed by reverse transcription into cDNA, which acted as the sequencing template. The table came from immunoSEQ multiplex PCR; TCRdb's copy has only in-frame clones and leaves some out. This table holds 95,000 to 120,000 clones, 55% to 75% found once. A few counts support this clone. The sequence came from a human donor in good health. The sample was CD8+ T cells sorted from blood. This rearrangement joins TRBV28 to TRBJ2-6; no firm D call. The DNA of the CDR3 is TGTGCCAGCAGTTTTCGCGAAGTCCTGACTTTC. Translated, it gives CASSFREVLTF.